This TCR beta chain came from a study of T-cell reconstitution after alpha-beta-depleted transplantation in children. The V and J ends lost 5 bases and 5 bases, in that order; junction bases with no gene match: 10. The V gene's germline CDR1 is DFQATT and CDR2 SNEGSKA (reference sequence). The CDR3 has 15 residues. In its sample, this clonotype was seen many times. Unique molecular identifiers featured in how the TCRbeta library was prepared. In TCRdb, the PCR reads were re-called with MiXCR into one record per CDR3 protein. The sample lists hundreds of thousands of distinct CDR3 sequences; 8.5% to 10% were seen once.

Sample: PBMCs from the stem cell graft donor, taken from the stem cell graft. The chain uses TRBV20-1 and TRBJ2-3; 10 bases match TRBD2. The sequence derives from a human donor who donated a stem cell graft to a child with acute lymphoblastic leukemia. The CDR3 DNA is TGCAGTGCTCAGGGGAGCGGGGGGGCCAAAGATACGCAGTATTTT. Translating it yields CSAQGSGGAKDTQYF.